This T cell receptor beta chain was sequenced in a study of T cell repertoires in cytomegalovirus infection. On the study more broadly: Indications of both CMV infection and matching HLA type were provided by public TCR beta signatures. Study conclusions and caveats: Dominating the ex vivo response were TCR beta clonotypes that were CMV-specific and HLA-C-restricted.

From the reads, TCRdb called clonotypes with MiXCR, one entry per CDR3 protein. The data hold a few hundred thousand distinct CDR3 sequences, with more than 8% observed a single time. CDR1 DFQATT and CDR2 SNEGSKA come from the germline V gene (reference sequence). Germline trimming cut 1 base from V and 1 base from J; bases unmatched to any gene: 11. CDR3 length: 17 residues. Worth noting for this clonotype: Antigen: not known.

The material sequenced was PBMCs. This TCR came from a human donor in good health (CMV status not recorded). Some clones in this sample may be carry-over from other donors' samples. The rearrangement links TRBV20-1 to TRBJ2-5, with 8 nucleotides matching TRBD1. In nucleotides, the CDR3 is TGCAGTGCTAGAGGTTACAGGGGGACCGGCACCCAAGAGACCCAGTACTTC. Encoded protein: CSARGYRGTGTQETQYF.